The rows below give T cell receptor beta chains drawn from one sample of a study of T cell responses to AZD1222 COVID-19 vaccine. The repertoire was sequenced with immunoSEQ multiplex PCR; TCRdb's copy has only in-frame clones and lacks some. Here the sample spans some 150,000 clones, around 89% being singletons. The source material was peripheral blood, sampled 28 days after the second AZD1222 dose. The receptors originated from an adult who received the AZD1222 COVID-19 vaccine. Both conserved end residues are part of each CDR3. The D gene is left open where the match is weak. Some rows mark clone size as missing; the rest say once, few, many or name a class of expanded clone.

>TRBJ1-2|TRBV21-1|-|-
CASSKSRPDGTRLNYGYTF
TGTGCCAGCAGCAAAAGCCGCCCGGATGGGACCCGTCTTAACTATGGCTACACCTTC
>TRBJ1-4|TRBV24-1|-|-
CATSDPGHENEKLFF
TGTGCCACCAGTGATCCGGGACACGAAAATGAAAAACTGTTTTTT
>TRBJ2-7|TRBV27|-|-
CASSLGLDTYEQYF
TGTGCCAGCAGTTTAGGACTCGACACCTACGAGCAGTACTTC
>TRBJ2-3|TRBV3-1/TRBV3-2|-|TRBD1
CASSRQGTTDTQYF
TGTGCCAGCAGCCGACAGGGAACCACAGATACGCAGTATTTT
>TRBJ1-2|TRBV12-3/TRBV12-4|-|-
CASSFKDYTF
TGTGCCAGCAGTTTTAAAGACTACACCTTC
>TRBJ1-5|TRBV10-2|-|-
CASREGPPDQPQHF
TGCGCCAGCAGAGAGGGACCGCCTGATCAGCCCCAGCATTTT
>TRBJ1-5|TRBV30|-|-
CAWSPKRGKGNQPQHF
TGTGCCTGGAGCCCGAAGCGGGGCAAGGGCAATCAGCCCCAGCATTTT
>TRBJ2-3|TRBV12-2|-|-
CASRLGGADTQYF
TGTGCAAGTCGCTTAGGAGGAGCAGATACGCAGTATTTT
>TRBJ1-3|TRBV28|-|-
CASSLPSGGGGNTIYF
TGTGCCAGCAGTTTACCCTCCGGAGGAGGTGGAAACACCATATATTTT
>TRBJ2-4|TRBV7-8|-|-
CASSLAGTPNIQYF
TGTGCCAGCAGCTTAGCGGGGACCCCAAACATTCAGTACTTC
>TRBJ1-2|TRBV9|-|-
CASSVKDNYGYTF
TGTGCCAGCAGCGTAAAGGATAACTATGGCTACACCTTC
>TRBJ2-7|TRBV24-1|-|-
CATSDPRRPYEQYF
TGTGCCACCAGTGATCCCCGCAGGCCCTACGAGCAGTACTTC
>TRBJ1-5|TRBV12-3/TRBV12-4|once|TRBD1
CASSSGQVWHF
TGTGCCAGCAGCTCAGGACAGGTTTGGCATTTT